The rows below give T cell receptor beta chains drawn from one sample of a study of T cells after yellow fever vaccination. In TCRdb, the 5' RACE reads were re-called with MiXCR into one record per CDR3 protein. The sample comprises just under 600,000 distinct CDR3 sequences, about 13% of which are singletons, and 11% to 15% rests with the top ten. Source: PBMCs, taken on the day of the yellow fever booster vaccination. The receptors were gathered from a man in his thirties or forties who received the YFV17D yellow fever vaccine. Each CDR3 is given without its conserved first and last residue. D genes are given only for firm matches.

CDR3 protein: ASRESRSNEQF
CDR3 length: 11
D gene: NA
V gene: TRBV6-6

CDR3 protein: ASSFVGTMNTEAF
CDR3 length: 13
D gene: NA
V gene: TRBV5-1

CDR3 protein: ASSEMSGRAYEQY
CDR3 length: 13
D gene: TRBD2
V gene: TRBV28

CDR3 protein: ASSPGTGKETQY
CDR3 length: 12
D gene: TRBD1
V gene: TRBV5-1

CDR3 protein: ATSQTGELF
CDR3 length: 9
D gene: NA
V gene: TRBV15

CDR3 protein: SVEPRGTGSYNEQF
CDR3 length: 14
D gene: TRBD1
V gene: TRBV29-1

CDR3 protein: ATSDSRTGWTGELF
CDR3 length: 14
D gene: TRBD1
V gene: TRBV24-1

CDR3 protein: ASSLASGGGPTQY
CDR3 length: 13
D gene: NA
V gene: TRBV7-2

CDR3 protein: SARDQQRGDTQY
CDR3 length: 12
D gene: TRBD2
V gene: TRBV20-1

CDR3 protein: ASSQATQGSEQY
CDR3 length: 12
D gene: NA
V gene: TRBV18

CDR3 protein: ASSIDSGTSGRNEQF
CDR3 length: 15
D gene: TRBD2
V gene: TRBV5-1

CDR3 protein: ASSILGDSTDTQY
CDR3 length: 13
D gene: NA
V gene: TRBV7-2

CDR3 protein: SVERGGGGYT
CDR3 length: 10
D gene: NA
V gene: TRBV29-1

CDR3 protein: ASSSTGQSFNQPQH
CDR3 length: 14
D gene: NA
V gene: TRBV5-5

CDR3 protein: ASRSPAGEQF
CDR3 length: 10
D gene: NA
V gene: TRBV7-7

CDR3 protein: AWSALAGVNTGELF
CDR3 length: 14
D gene: TRBD2
V gene: TRBV30

CDR3 protein: ASSSRGQSTNEKLF
CDR3 length: 14
D gene: TRBD1
V gene: TRBV5-1

CDR3 protein: ASDSGGLTDTQY
CDR3 length: 12
D gene: NA
V gene: TRBV5-1

CDR3 protein: ASSQSGTERVPYNEQF
CDR3 length: 16
D gene: TRBD1
V gene: TRBV23-1

CDR3 protein: SAHHSGAVTETQY
CDR3 length: 13
D gene: NA
V gene: TRBV20-1

CDR3 protein: SARGTGLGQPQH
CDR3 length: 12
D gene: NA
V gene: TRBV20-1

CDR3 protein: ASSSTSGVEEQY
CDR3 length: 12
D gene: NA
V gene: TRBV7-9

CDR3 protein: SARDRGPNTEAF
CDR3 length: 12
D gene: NA
V gene: TRBV20-1

CDR3 protein: ASSPRDGTYEQY
CDR3 length: 12
D gene: NA
V gene: TRBV5-8

CDR3 protein: ATRAGASDNEQF
CDR3 length: 12
D gene: TRBD2
V gene: TRBV28

CDR3 protein: AWSVGGTSVTYEQY
CDR3 length: 14
D gene: TRBD2
V gene: TRBV30

CDR3 protein: ASRTANYGYT
CDR3 length: 10
D gene: NA
V gene: TRBV6-6

CDR3 protein: ASRRGQGLDQPQH
CDR3 length: 13
D gene: TRBD1
V gene: TRBV5-6

CDR3 protein: ASSFAGGPPDTQY
CDR3 length: 13
D gene: TRBD2
V gene: TRBV7-9

CDR3 protein: ASSLGGAGGTEQY
CDR3 length: 13
D gene: TRBD2
V gene: TRBV5-1

CDR3 protein: SARRDTNQPQH
CDR3 length: 11
D gene: NA
V gene: TRBV20-1

CDR3 protein: ASSPPPGQGALGYT
CDR3 length: 14
D gene: TRBD1
V gene: TRBV11-2

CDR3 protein: ASSDDRGGETQY
CDR3 length: 12
D gene: TRBD1
V gene: TRBV5-1

CDR3 protein: ASSARDGTDTQY
CDR3 length: 12
D gene: NA
V gene: TRBV9

CDR3 protein: ASSQDSITEAF
CDR3 length: 11
D gene: NA
V gene: TRBV4-3

CDR3 protein: ASSLVAGQNYNEQF
CDR3 length: 14
D gene: NA
V gene: TRBV5-5

CDR3 protein: SVVRGGLIRTSNEQF
CDR3 length: 15
D gene: NA
V gene: TRBV29-1

CDR3 protein: ASRPGGQGITGELF
CDR3 length: 14
D gene: NA
V gene: TRBV28

CDR3 protein: ASSYFTGYTEAF
CDR3 length: 12
D gene: NA
V gene: TRBV6-5